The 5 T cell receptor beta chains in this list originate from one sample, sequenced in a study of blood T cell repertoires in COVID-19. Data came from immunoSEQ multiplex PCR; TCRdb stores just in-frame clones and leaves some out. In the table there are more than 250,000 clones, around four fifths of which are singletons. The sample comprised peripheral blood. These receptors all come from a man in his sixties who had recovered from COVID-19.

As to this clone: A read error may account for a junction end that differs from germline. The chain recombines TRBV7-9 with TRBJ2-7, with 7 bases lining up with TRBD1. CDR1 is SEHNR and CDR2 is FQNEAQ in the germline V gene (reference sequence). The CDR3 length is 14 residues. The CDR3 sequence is CASSPRDRTYAQYF. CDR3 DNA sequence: TGTGCCAGCAGCCCCCGGGACAGAACCTACGCGCAGTACTTC.

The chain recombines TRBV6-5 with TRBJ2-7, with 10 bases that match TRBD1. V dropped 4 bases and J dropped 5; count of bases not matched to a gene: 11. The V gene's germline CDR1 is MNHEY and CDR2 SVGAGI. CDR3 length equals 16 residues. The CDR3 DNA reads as TGTGCCAGCAGTTCAACCGGGACAGGGGCGAGAAACGAGCAGTACTTC. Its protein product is CASSSTGTGARNEQYF.

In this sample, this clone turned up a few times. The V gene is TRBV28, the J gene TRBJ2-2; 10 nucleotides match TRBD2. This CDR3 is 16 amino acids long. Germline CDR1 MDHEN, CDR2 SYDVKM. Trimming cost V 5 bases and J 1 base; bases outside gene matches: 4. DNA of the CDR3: TGTGCCAGCAGTGTCGCTAGCGGGGGGAACACCGGGGAGCTGTTTTTT. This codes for CASSVASGGNTGELFF.

CDR3 residues: CSAGAEGEQYF. The CDR3 bases are TGCAGTGCGGGGGCCGAGGGCGAGCAGTACTTC. The J gene is TRBJ2-7, the V gene TRBV20-1; D may be TRBD1 (6 bases). The CDR3 runs to 11 residues. Germline CDR1 reads DFQATT; CDR2 reads SNEGSKA (reference sequence). Trimming removed 6 bases from V and 6 bases from J, with 12 bases in between.

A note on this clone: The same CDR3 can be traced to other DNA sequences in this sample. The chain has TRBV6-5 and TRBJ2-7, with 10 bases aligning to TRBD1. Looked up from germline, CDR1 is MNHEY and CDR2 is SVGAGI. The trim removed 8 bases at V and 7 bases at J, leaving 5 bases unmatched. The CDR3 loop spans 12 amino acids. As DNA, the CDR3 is TGTGCCAGCCGACAGGGGGCGGGTGAGCAGTACTTC. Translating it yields CASRQGAGEQYF.